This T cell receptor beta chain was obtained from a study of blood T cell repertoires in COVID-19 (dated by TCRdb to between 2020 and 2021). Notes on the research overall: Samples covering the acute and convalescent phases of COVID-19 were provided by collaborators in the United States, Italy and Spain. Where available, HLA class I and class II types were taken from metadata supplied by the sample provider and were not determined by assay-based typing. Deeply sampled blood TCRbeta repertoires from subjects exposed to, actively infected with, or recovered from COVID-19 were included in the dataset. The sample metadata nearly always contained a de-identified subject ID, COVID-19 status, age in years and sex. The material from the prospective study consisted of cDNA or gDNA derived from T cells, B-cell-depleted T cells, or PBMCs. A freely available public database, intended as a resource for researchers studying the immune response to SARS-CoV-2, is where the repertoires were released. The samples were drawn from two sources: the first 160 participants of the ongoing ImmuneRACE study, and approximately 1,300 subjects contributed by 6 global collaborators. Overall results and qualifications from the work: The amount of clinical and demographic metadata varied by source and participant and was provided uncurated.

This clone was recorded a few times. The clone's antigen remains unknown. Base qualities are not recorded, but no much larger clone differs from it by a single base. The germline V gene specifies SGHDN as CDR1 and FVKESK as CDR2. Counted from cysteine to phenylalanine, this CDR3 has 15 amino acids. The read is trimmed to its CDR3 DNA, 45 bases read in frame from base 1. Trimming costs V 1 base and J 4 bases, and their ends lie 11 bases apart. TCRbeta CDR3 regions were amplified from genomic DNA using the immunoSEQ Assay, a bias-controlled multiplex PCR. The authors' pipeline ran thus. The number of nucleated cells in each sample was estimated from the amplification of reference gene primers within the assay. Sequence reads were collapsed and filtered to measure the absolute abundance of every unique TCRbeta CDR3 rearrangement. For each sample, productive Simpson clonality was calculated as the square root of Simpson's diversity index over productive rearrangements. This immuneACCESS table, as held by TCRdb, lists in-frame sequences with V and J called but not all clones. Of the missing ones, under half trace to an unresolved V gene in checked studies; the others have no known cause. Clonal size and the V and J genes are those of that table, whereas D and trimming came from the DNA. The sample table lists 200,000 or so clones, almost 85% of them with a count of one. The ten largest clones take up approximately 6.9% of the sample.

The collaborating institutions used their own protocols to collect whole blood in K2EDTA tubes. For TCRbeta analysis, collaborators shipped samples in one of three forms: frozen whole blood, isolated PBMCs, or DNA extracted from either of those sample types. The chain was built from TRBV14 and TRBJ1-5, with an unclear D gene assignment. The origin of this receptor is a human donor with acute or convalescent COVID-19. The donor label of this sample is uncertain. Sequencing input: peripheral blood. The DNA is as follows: TGTGCCAGCAGCCAAGGGAGGCAGAGTAATCAGCCCCAGCATTTT. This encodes CASSQGRQSNQPQHF.